This T cell receptor (beta chain) came from a study of cytomegalovirus exposure and HLA in healthy donors. The PCR had 60 Vbeta and 13 Jbeta primers. As originally analysed: The authors later counted about 80 million unique TCR beta chains, 9.5 million to 11 million of them shared. Clones were sequenced by immunoSEQ multiplex PCR, and TCRdb holds only the in-frame ones, with some missing. The D gene and trimming were derived from the DNA, and the V and J assignments and clone size from that table. Found here are around 92,000 clones, 65% to 85% of them singletons; the top ten hold around 1.2%. Study findings and constraints: An assumption of roughly uniform sequencing depth across donors underlay the presence/absence analyses. Fewer N-insertions (relative to the roughly 730-donor mean) were reportedly seen in an Asian-associated ancestry cluster in a later analysis. Further analysis was carried out later, and it showed several of the most significant clusters appearing linked to common viral pathogens.

As regards this clone: The antigen remains undetermined.

CDR3 length equals 12 residues. V lost 2 bases to trimming and J lost 8 bases, with 9 bases between them. Germline V gives CDR1 MNHEY, CDR2 SVGAGI. The chain combines TRBV6-5 with TRBJ1-2, with a tentative D call TRBD1 (5 bases). What was sequenced was PBMCs. The receptor was derived from a girl under 10 years old in good health and CMV-seropositive. CDR3 region: CASSYRGEGYTF. CDR3 in DNA: TGTGCCAGCAGTTACCGGGGGGAAGGCTACACCTTC.